The clone carrying this T cell receptor (beta chain) was picked up a small number of times. The sample originates from a study of human T cells and chemical hapten exposure. Looking at the study overall: All patients underwent weekly scalp dosing with diphenylcyclopropenone for the full approximately 23-week study.

Using its own MiXCR run on the RACE reads, TCRdb lists one record per CDR3 protein. The sample yields roughly 380,000 distinct CDR3 sequences, about 4.8% seen once. Time point denoted: patch test 1, 2 weeks after DPC sensitization. Treatment described: therapeutic diphenylcyclopropenone sensitization with weekly scalp DPC. Only after blood had been drawn was each patch test applied. V was clipped by 6 bases and J by 6 bases; unmatched bases: 18. The CDR3 consists of 17 residues. CDR1 and CDR2 (germline): SQVTM, ANQGSEA. V is TRBV29-1 and J is TRBJ2-3; 10 bases align to TRBD1. The source material was whole blood, sampled in connection with sensitization to the hapten diphenylcyclopropenone (DPC). The TCR was taken from a woman aged 45 to 65 with alopecia areata. Some clones in this sample may be carry-over from other donors' samples. The CDR3 DNA sequence: TGCAGCGTCCCCCCAACGCTTCCGGGACAGGGGTCGGATACGCAGTATTTT. This codes for CSVPPTLPGQGSDTQYF.